The TCR beta chain under discussion was sequenced for a study of T-cell reconstitution after alpha-beta-depleted transplantation in children. The table lists this clonotype with many counts. Unique molecular identifiers were incorporated during preparation of the TCRbeta library. Each CDR3 protein gets one entry after TCRdb re-called the PCR reads with MiXCR. The sample records around 240,000 distinct CDR3 sequences, 9.7% being singletons. V lost 6 bases and J lost 0; bases outside the gene matches: 8. This CDR3 is built from 17 residues. Looked up from germline, CDR1 is SGHVS and CDR2 is FQNEAQ. This sequence joins TRBV7-8 and TRBJ2-6; 7 nucleotides line up with TRBD1. Sample: PBMCs from the stem cell graft donor, taken from the stem cell graft. The receptor was derived from a human donor who donated a stem cell graft to a child with SCID. DNA of the CDR3: TGTGCCAGCAGGGCCCGACAGGGCAGCTCTGGGGCCAACGTCCTGACTTTC. Translation: CASRARQGSSGANVLTF.